One and the same sample provided the 16 T cell receptor beta chains below, sequenced in a study of T-cell reconstitution after alpha-beta-depleted transplantation in children. Unique molecular identifiers were used to barcode this TCRbeta library. TCRdb fed the PCR reads into MiXCR, producing one record per CDR3 protein. Of about 420,000 distinct CDR3 sequences in the sample, around 15% were seen once. The specimen comprised PBMCs, mostly from graft donor cells, sampled 360 days after TCRalphabeta/CD19-depleted stem cell transplant. Every receptor here comes from a boy in the first two years of life who had a stem cell transplant for Wiskott-Aldrich syndrome, so the T cells may come from the graft donor.

This clonotype showed up just a few times. This sequence joins TRBV10-2 and TRBJ2-7, with D uncertain. With 8 bases removed from V and 2 bases from J, the gap between germline ends came to 13 bases. Germline assignment: CDR1 WSHSY and CDR2 SAAADI. The length of the CDR3 is 13 residues. This CDR3 is CASLKGQTYEQYF. CDR3 sequence (DNA): TGCGCCAGCCTGAAGGGCCAAACCTACGAGCAGTACTTC.

This clonotype appeared once. J is TRBJ2-2 and V is TRBV6-1; D is undetermined. Germline CDR1 MNHNS, CDR2 SASEGT. V gave up 7 bases and J gave up 3 bases, with 21 bases separating them. This CDR3 has 17 residues. CDR3 nucleotides: TGTGCCAGCAAGCCAATTAGGATTTTGGGTCACACCGGGGAGCTGTTTTTT. It is translated as CASKPIRILGHTGELFF.

This clonotype was observed many times. The CDR3 protein is CSARDIPEQYF. DNA of the CDR3: TGCAGTGCACGGGACATCCCCGAGCAGTACTTC. V and J are TRBV20-1 and TRBJ2-7; D may be TRBD1 (6 bases). With 6 bases removed from V and 6 bases from J, the gap between germline ends came to 12 bases. This CDR3 region has 11 residues. CDR1 is DFQATT, CDR2 SNEGSKA, per germline (reference sequence).

In this sample, this clonotype turned up a few times. This chain uses TRBV27 with TRBJ2-2, with no clear D. Trimming removed 3 bases at V and 0 bases at J, with 11 bases between. CDR3 length equals 16 residues. The V gene's germline CDR1 is MNHEY and CDR2 SMNVEV (reference sequence). CDR3 in DNA: TGTGCCAGCAGTTTGCGTTCAGGCGCGAACACCGGGGAGCTGTTTTTT. It codes for CASSLRSGANTGELFF.

This chain uses TRBV7-6 with TRBJ2-3; D not resolved. In germline, CDR1 is SGHVS, CDR2 FNYEAQ. The V end lost 3 bases, the J end lost 6 bases, and 10 bases lay between the germline ends. This CDR3 is built from 13 residues. The CDR3 DNA sequence: TGTGCCAGCAGCTTTGGGGTGGGGGATACGCAGTATTTT. Translation gives CASSFGVGDTQYF.

This clonotype was seen a handful of times. The chain employs TRBV7-9 and TRBJ2-1; D unresolved. V lost 5 bases and J 3 bases, leaving 17 bases between the germline ends. The CDR3 runs to 16 residues. The germline CDR1 and CDR2 sequences are SEHNR and FQNEAQ (reference sequence). The CDR3 region has the DNA TGTGCCAGCAGCCCACCCCCGCTACCTATCTACAATGAGCAGTTCTTC. Protein sequence: CASSPPPLPIYNEQFF.

This clonotype was observed at least ten times. V and J are TRBV12-3 or TRBV12-4 and TRBJ2-5; tentatively, D is TRBD2 (5 bases). This CDR3 spans 14 amino acids. V was shortened by 2 bases and J by 5 bases, with 12 bases between the two germline ends. The CDR3 loop reads CASSLYPSGETQYF. CDR3 nucleotides: TGTGCCAGCAGTTTATACCCCTCGGGGGAGACCCAGTACTTC.

The CDR3 loop reads CASLLAGKTDTQYF. CDR3 bases: TGTGCCAGCCTACTAGCGGGGAAAACAGATACGCAGTATTTT. J is TRBJ2-3 and V is TRBV12-3 or TRBV12-4; the match to TRBD2 covers 10 bases. CDR3 length: 14 amino acids. V gave up 8 bases and J gave up 3 bases; unmatched junction bases: 5.

This sequence joins TRBV5-1 and TRBJ2-1; the match to TRBD1 covers 9 bases. Germline V gene data show CDR1 as SGHRS and CDR2 as YFSETQ. V gave up 4 bases and J gave up 5 bases; unmatched junction bases: 10. The CDR3 sequence is 16 residues long. The CDR3 protein is CASSAGTGSGHNEQFF. DNA of the CDR3: TGCGCCAGCAGCGCCGGGACAGGGAGTGGGCACAATGAGCAGTTCTTC. The full variable domain, completed using reference TRBV5-1 and TRBJ2-1, is KAGVTQTPRYLIKTRGQQVTLSCSPISGHRSVSWYQQTPGQGLQFLFEYFSETQRNKGNFPGRFSGRQFSNSRSEMNVSTLELGDSALYLCASSAGTGSGHNEQFFGPGTRLTVL.

This clonotype was found a few times. This chain links TRBV9 with TRBJ2-1; 9 bases fit TRBD2. The CDR3 extends over 15 amino acids. Germline V lookup: CDR1 SGDLS, CDR2 YYNGEE. Trimming took 5 bases from V and 4 from J; bases not matched to a gene: 7. CDR3 in DNA: TGTGCCAGCAGTACCCGACTAGCGGCTTACAATGAGCAGTTCTTC. Protein product: CASSTRLAAYNEQFF. Full variable domain (missing parts from reference TRBV9 and TRBJ2-1): DSGVTQTPKHLITATGQRVTLRCSPRSGDLSVYWYQQSLDQGLQFLIQYYNGEERAKGNILERFSAQQFPDLHSELNLSSLELGDSALYFCASSTRLAAYNEQFFGPGTRLTVL.

The CDR3 sequence: CSARGPLATSTDTQYF. The DNA for the CDR3 is TGCAGTGCTAGAGGCCCCCTAGCGACTAGCACAGATACGCAGTATTTT. This chain links TRBV20-1 with TRBJ2-3; D possibly corresponds to TRBD2 (6 bases). Trimming took off 1 base at V and 0 bases at J, with 14 bases between the two ends. Germline V lookup: CDR1 DFQATT, CDR2 SNEGSKA (reference sequence). This CDR3 has 16 amino acids.

This clonotype was picked up a small number of times. The CDR3 coding sequence is TGTGCCAGCAAAAACACCGACAAGCAGTACTTC. The encoded protein is CASKNTDKQYF. The rearrangement joins TRBV6-2 or TRBV6-3 to TRBJ2-7; D gene unclear. CDR3 size: 11 residues. V lost 7 bases and J 8 bases, leaving 12 bases between the germline ends. Germline V gene data show CDR1 as MNHEY and CDR2 as SVGEGT.

This clonotype was found a few times. V is TRBV27 and J is TRBJ1-6, with 7 bases matching TRBD1. Germline loops: CDR1 MNHEY, CDR2 SMNVEV (reference sequence). The CDR3 spans 13 residues. V trimming: 6 bases; J trimming: 9 bases; junction bases outside the gene matches: 5. The CDR3 region has the DNA TGTGCCAGCAGACAGGGGCAGGGTTCACCCCTCCACTTT. This sequence encodes CASRQGQGSPLHF.

This clonotype has just a few counts. V and J are TRBV5-1 and TRBJ2-7; 7 positions agree with TRBD1. Germline CDR1 SGHRS, CDR2 YFSETQ. The V segment lost 1 base and the J segment 3 bases; nucleotides outside the gene matches: 10. The CDR3 extends over 16 amino acids. The CDR3 sequence: CASSLMGTGVNYEQYF. CDR3 DNA: TGCGCCAGCAGCTTGATGGGCACAGGGGTGAACTACGAGCAGTACTTC.

The V call is TRBV28, the J call TRBJ2-5, with D possibly TRBD2 on 6 matching bases. The germline V gene encodes CDR1 MDHEN and CDR2 SYDVKM. Trimming took off 4 bases at V and 5 bases at J, with 14 bases between the two ends. The CDR3 has 14 residues. CDR3 sequence (DNA): TGTGCCAGCAGTTACGGGGGATTTGACGAGACCCAGTACTTC. Amino acids: CASSYGGFDETQYF. The variable domain in full, with the rest retrieved from reference TRBV28 and TRBJ2-5, is DVKVTQSSRYLVKRTGEKVFLECVQDMDHENMFWYRQDPGLGLRLIYFSYDVKMKEKGDIPEGYSVSREKKERFSLILESASTNQTSMYLCASSYGGFDETQYFGPGTRLLVL.

This clonotype appeared a few times. This rearrangement joins TRBV2 to TRBJ1-5, with D tentatively TRBD1 (6 bases). CDR3 length: 15 amino acids. V was shortened by 5 bases and J by 5 bases, with 16 bases between the two germline ends. Per germline, CDR1 SNHLY and CDR2 FYNNEI. In DNA form, the CDR3 reads TGTGCCAGCAGTTCCGGTGTGGGGGCAGATCAGCCCCAGCATTTT. Its translation: CASSSGVGADQPQHF.